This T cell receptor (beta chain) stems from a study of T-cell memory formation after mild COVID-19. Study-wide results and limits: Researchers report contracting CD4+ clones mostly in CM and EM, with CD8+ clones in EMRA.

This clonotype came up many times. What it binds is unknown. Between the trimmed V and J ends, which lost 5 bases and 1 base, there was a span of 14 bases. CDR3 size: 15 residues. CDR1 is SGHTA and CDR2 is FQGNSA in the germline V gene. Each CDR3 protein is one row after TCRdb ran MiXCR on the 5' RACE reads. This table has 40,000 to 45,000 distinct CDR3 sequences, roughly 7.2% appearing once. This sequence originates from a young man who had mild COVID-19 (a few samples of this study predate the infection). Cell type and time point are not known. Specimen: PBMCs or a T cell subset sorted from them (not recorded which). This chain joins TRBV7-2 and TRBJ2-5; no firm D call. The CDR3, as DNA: TGTGCCAGCAGCCCCAGAGGCCCGAGCCAAGAGACCCAGTACTTC. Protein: CASSPRGPSQETQYF. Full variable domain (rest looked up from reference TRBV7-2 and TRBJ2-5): GAGVSQSPSNKVTEKGKDVELRCDPISGHTALYWYRQSLGQGLEFLIYFQGNSAPDKSGLPSDRFSAERTGGSVSTLTIQRTQQEDSAVYLCASSPRGPSQETQYFGPGTRLLVL.